This T cell receptor (beta chain) was documented in a study of blood T cell repertoires in COVID-19. Study details: Researchers got acute and convalescent COVID-19 samples from the United States, Italy and Spain. PBMCs, B-cell-depleted T cells, or T cells were the source of the cDNA or gDNA that made up the material.

In the authors' workflow: Reference gene primer amplification in the assay estimated nucleated cell counts. Sequencing used immunoSEQ multiplex PCR; TCRdb keeps in-frame clones, though not all of them. V and J calls and clone size are as listed in that table; D and trimming were resolved from the DNA. Of 150,000 to 200,000 clones in the sample, about 86% were seen once. This CDR3 is built from 15 residues. The J segment lost 2 bases and the V segment lost 4 bases, leaving 8 bases of the junction unmatched. Germline V gives CDR1 SGHNT, CDR2 YYREEE (reference sequence). This TCR derives from a young woman who had recovered from COVID-19. Sequencing used peripheral blood. This chain connects TRBV5-4 to TRBJ1-2; TRBD1 matches 7 bases. DNA for the CDR3: TGTGCCAGCAGCACCGAACTGACAGGGAACTATGGCTACACCTTC. Encoded protein: CASSTELTGNYGYTF.